This TCR beta chain was sequenced for a study of identical twins. The germline V and J ends were trimmed by 2 bases and 3 bases, with 14 bases remaining between them. Germline V gene data show CDR1 as SGHDN and CDR2 as FVKESK. The CDR3 extends over 16 amino acids. TCRdb ran MiXCR on the 5' RACE reads and lists one entry per CDR3 protein. The sample has 240,000 or so distinct CDR3 sequences, about 7% seen once. These sequences were also reported in another study, on yellow fever vaccine responses in identical twins.

V usage is TRBV14 and J usage is TRBJ2-1; no clear D. The source material was memory (CD45RO+) T cells sorted from blood. This clonotype originated in a woman under 30 in good health. The CDR3 protein is CASSQTPPGFYNEQFF. In DNA, the CDR3 is TGTGCCAGCAGCCAAACCCCACCCGGGTTCTACAATGAGCAGTTCTTC.